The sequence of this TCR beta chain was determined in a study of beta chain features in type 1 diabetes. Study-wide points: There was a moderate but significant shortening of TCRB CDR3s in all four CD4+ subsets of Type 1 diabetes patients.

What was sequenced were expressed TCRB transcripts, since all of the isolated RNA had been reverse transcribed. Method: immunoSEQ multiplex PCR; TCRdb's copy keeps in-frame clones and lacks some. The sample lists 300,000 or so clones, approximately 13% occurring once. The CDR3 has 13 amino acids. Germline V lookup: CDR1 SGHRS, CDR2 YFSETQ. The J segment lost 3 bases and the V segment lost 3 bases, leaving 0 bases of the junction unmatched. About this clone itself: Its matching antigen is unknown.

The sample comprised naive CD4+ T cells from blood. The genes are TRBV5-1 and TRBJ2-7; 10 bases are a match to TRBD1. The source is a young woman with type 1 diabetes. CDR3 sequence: CASSWDRGYEQYV. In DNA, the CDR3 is TGCGCCAGCAGCTGGGACAGGGGCTACGAGCAGTACGTC.